This T cell receptor (beta chain) was captured by sequencing in a study of cytomegalovirus exposure and HLA in healthy donors. On the study more broadly: Membership in the Caucasian-associated ancestry cluster was found for around 85% of nearly 400 genotyped donors. Study results and limitations: Earlier findings revealed that most TCR beta V segments proved productive either about 87% or about 30% of the time. In a later analysis, TCR beta V- and J-gene trimming was associated with a missense DCLRE1C variant. Cytomegalovirus association was listed for about 150 TCR beta chains.

PCR used 60 Vbeta primers and 13 Jbeta primers. The method was immunoSEQ multiplex PCR; TCRdb's version includes in-frame clones alone and lacks a portion of them. The sample contains around 140,000 clones, 65% to 90% of which appear only once. About this clone: The antigen is undetermined.

This CDR3 comprises 15 residues. The germline V gene encodes CDR1 MNHNS and CDR2 SASEGT. Trimming removed 4 bases from V and 10 bases from J; junction bases left unmatched: 14. Material: PBMCs. The rearrangement uses TRBV6-1 and TRBJ1-1, with 8 bases lining up with TRBD1. The source is a woman in her 30s in good health and CMV-seronegative. This CDR3 reads CASSAETTGGRGAFF. CDR3 in DNA: TGTGCCAGCAGTGCTGAAACAACAGGGGGAAGGGGAGCTTTCTTT.